The clone carrying this TCR beta chain was recorded a few times. As yet, its antigen is unknown. The authors ran a second PCR of about 6 to 12 cycles using a sample-barcoded 5' primer and a J-beta primer mix. TCRdb called the 5' RACE reads again in MiXCR, with one record for every CDR3 protein. The sample lists 850,000 to 1,100,000 distinct CDR3 sequences, around two fifths seen once, with around 14% in the top ten. With 4 bases removed from V and 5 bases from J, the gap between germline ends came to 5 bases. Germline CDR1 SGHAT, CDR2 FQNNGV. There are 12 residues in the CDR3. This specimen belongs to a study of blood T cells in healthy people across ages. On the study more broadly: Using template switching, researchers captured about one barcoded beta molecule for each two T cells. Findings of the study overall: The study could not conclusively compare naive and antigen-experienced cells, given its unsorted PBMCs.

The source of this sequence is a young man in good health. The chain is built from TRBV11-2 and TRBJ2-2; either TRBD1 or TRBD2 may supply D (5 bases each). The sequenced sample was blood. Here the CDR3 reads CASSWGTGELFF. The DNA for the CDR3 is TGTGCCAGCAGCTGGGGGACCGGGGAGCTGTTTTTT.